This section outlines one T cell receptor beta chain sequence together with its context. The specificity of this receptor is unknown. There are no base qualities to consult, and no much larger clone falls within one base. These data come from a study of PD-1 blockade in classical Hodgkin lymphoma (dated by TCRdb to between 2020 and 2021). About the study as a whole: Nivolumab dosing was 3 mg/kg intravenously every 2 weeks, continuing until either disease progression or unacceptable toxicity. The study used CyTOF and TCR beta sequencing to define a peripheral blood immune signature of response to PD-1 blockade in classical Hodgkin lymphoma.

For CDR1 and CDR2, the germline V gene lists SGDLS and YYNGEE. The CDR3 runs 17 residues from the cysteine to the phenylalanine. Of all the DNA, just the CDR3 is kept, 51 bases in frame from base 1. Here V drops 0 bases and J drops 4 bases, and the junction holds 12 bases not matched to any gene. The Qiagen DNeasy kit was used to extract genomic DNA both from unsorted PBMCs and from the negatively selected CD4+ and CD8+ fractions. Amplification of TCR beta CDR3 regions was done by immunoSEQ multiplex PCR with primers that anneal to V and J segments. A synthetic immune receptor repertoire was used to minimize amplification bias, and remaining bias was computationally removed after sequencing. In the source study's methods: Repertoire diversity was quantified as the Shannon entropy index using custom Python scripts. Unsorted, CD4+ and CD8+ repertoires were examined separately, except in combined analyses, for which CD4+ and CD8+ sequences were merged in silico. Clonal expansion was defined as a frequency increase of at least 2-fold after treatment compared with C1D1, and clones undetected at baseline were assigned a pseudocount of 0.5. Singleton clones were defined as clones with 0 or 1 copy at C1D1, and non-singleton clones were defined as clones with 2 or more copies. Clones expanded in unsorted samples were annotated as CD4+, CD8+ or unknown by matching protein sequences in sorted samples from the same patient. Wilcoxon tests on paired samples were used to test changes in diversity from C1D1 to C4D1. TCRdb's version of the immuneACCESS table is confined to in-frame rearrangements and falls short of the full clone set. An unresolved V gene accounts for under half of the shortfall where checked; the remainder is of unknown origin. D and trimming were read from the DNA, whereas the V and J calls and clone size are those reported in that table. The sample data list some 38,000 clones, and 76% of these were observed just once. Roughly 16% of the sample is held by the ten biggest clonotypes.

Explained via the paper, the time point label denotes: cycle 2 day 1 (C2D1) of nivolumab. All trial patients had relapsed after autologous stem cell transplantation, with cohorts A, B and C differing in prior brentuximab vedotin exposure. The trial cohort comprised fewer than 65 patients with relapsed/refractory classical Hodgkin lymphoma whose best overall responses were complete response, partial response or progressive disease. Trial patients were treated with single-agent nivolumab in the multi-cohort phase II CheckMate 205 trial. Best overall response was determined by an independent review committee according to the 2007 International Working Group response criteria. Trial PBMCs were obtained immediately prior to nivolumab initiation (C1D1) and on therapy at cycle 2 day 1 and cycle 4 day 1. Peripheral blood was collected in 8 mL Vacutainer Cell Preparation Tubes, from which PBMCs were isolated by centrifugation and then cryopreserved.

The research as a whole found: Diversity was lower in patients who began nivolumab less than 1 year after ASCT, so these patients were left out of later analyses to avoid confounding by immune reconstitution. Baseline TCR diversity was reported as lower in newly diagnosed patients than in healthy donors, and lower still in relapsed/refractory patients. Trial patients with a complete response had baseline diversity similar to that of newly diagnosed patients, while partial responders and progressors had significantly lower diversity. Only a single clinical trial cohort was studied, and what caused the repertoire differences, possibly disease activity or prior therapy, remained undefined. CD4+ but not CD8+ TCR diversity rose significantly by C4D1 (p=0.0027 vs p=0.16), most apparent in complete responders (p=0.02).

The V gene is TRBV9 and the J gene is TRBJ2-5; 7 central bases correspond to TRBD1. The source was peripheral blood mononuclear cells (PBMCs), collected before the second cycle of nivolumab. The clonotype was recovered from a human donor with classical Hodgkin lymphoma. The encoded CDR3 is CASSVGIGQDLGETQYF. The DNA reads as follows: TGTGCCAGCAGCGTAGGTATAGGACAGGACCTGGGAGAGACCCAGTACTTC.